This entry concerns a single T cell receptor beta chain. This entry belongs to a study of blood T cell repertoires in COVID-19. Overall study: COVID-19 samples from acute and convalescent phases originated in the United States, Italy and Spain. Sample material is recorded as cDNA or gDNA derived from T cells, B-cell-depleted T cells, or PBMCs.

Original processing notes: Quantification of nucleated cells was approximated via reference gene primer amplification. This table comes from immunoSEQ multiplex PCR, and its TCRdb copy is limited to in-frame clones, with some not included. V and J calls and clone size are as listed in that table; D and trimming were resolved from the DNA. The sample lists approximately 150,000 clones; less than 90% were seen once. This TCR was recovered from a man in his 60s with acute or convalescent COVID-19. The source material was peripheral blood.

The CDR3, as DNA: TGTGCCAGCAGCCCCCGGGGGAGCGCGGGGGGGCAGTCCGAGCAGTACTTC. Its protein is CASSPRGSAGGQSEQYF. The rearrangement uses TRBV9 and TRBJ2-7; 9 positions agree with TRBD2. The length of the CDR3 is 17 residues. Germline CDR1 SGDLS, CDR2 YYNGEE. V dropped 4 bases and J dropped 6; count of bases not matched to a gene: 17.